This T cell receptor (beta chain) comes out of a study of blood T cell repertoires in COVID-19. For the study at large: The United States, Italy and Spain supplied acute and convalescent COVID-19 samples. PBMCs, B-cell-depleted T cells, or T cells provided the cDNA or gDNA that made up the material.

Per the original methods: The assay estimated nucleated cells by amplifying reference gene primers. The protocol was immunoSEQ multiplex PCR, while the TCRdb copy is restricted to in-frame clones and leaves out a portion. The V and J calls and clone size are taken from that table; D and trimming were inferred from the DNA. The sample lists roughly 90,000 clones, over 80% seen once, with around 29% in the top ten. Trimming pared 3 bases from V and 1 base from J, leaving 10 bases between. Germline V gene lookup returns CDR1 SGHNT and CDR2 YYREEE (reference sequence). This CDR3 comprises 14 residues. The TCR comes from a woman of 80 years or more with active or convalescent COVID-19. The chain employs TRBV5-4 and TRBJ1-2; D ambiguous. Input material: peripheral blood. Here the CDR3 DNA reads TGTGCCAGCAGCTCCGGACTGATTAACTATGGCTACACCTTC. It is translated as CASSSGLINYGYTF.